The 19 T cell receptor beta chains in this list originate from one sample, sequenced in a study of CD4+ T cells in melanoma. Sequencing was performed with immunoSEQ multiplex PCR; in TCRdb, only in-frame clones are kept and a portion is missing. The sample has around 18,000 clones, 83% seen once. Sequences were obtained from cells from a culture (not recorded whether cultured in vitro). The receptors come from a human donor with melanoma.

The CDR3 reads CASSGGPSYGYTF. The CDR3 region has the DNA TGTGCCAGCAGCGGGGGACCGAGCTATGGCTACACCTTC. The chain combines TRBV2 with TRBJ1-2; a weak D match, TRBD1 (5 bases). CDR1 is SNHLY, CDR2 FYNNEI, per germline. The CDR3 consists of 13 residues. Trimming removed 6 bases at V and 4 bases at J, with 12 bases between.

V is TRBV11-2 and J is TRBJ1-4; possible D gene TRBD1, 5 bases. The CDR3 loop spans 13 amino acids. CDR1 is SGHAT and CDR2 is FQNNGV in the germline V gene. V lost 7 bases, J lost 12 bases, and 18 bases lay in between. CDR3 nucleotides: TGTGCCAGCACGGTCGGAGGGGTTTCGGAACTGTTTTTT. Its protein product is CASTVGGVSELFF. Drawing the rest from reference TRBV11-2 and TRBJ1-4, the complete variable domain is EAGVAQSPRYKIIEKRQSVAFWCNPISGHATLYWYQQILGQGPKLLIQFQNNGVVDDSQLPKDRFSAERLKGVDSTLKIQPAKLEDSAVYLCASTVGGVSELFFGSGTQLSVL.

The gene calls are TRBV14 and TRBJ1-6; D might be TRBD1 (6 bases). V lost 2 bases to trimming and J lost 8 bases, with 10 bases between them. From germline, CDR1 is SGHDN and CDR2 FVKESK. CDR3 length equals 14 residues. CDR3 protein: CASSQSQGDSPLHF. In nucleotides, the CDR3 is TGTGCCAGCAGCCAATCACAGGGAGATTCACCCCTCCACTTT.

Only a few counts were recorded for this clone. This chain links TRBV4-1 with TRBJ2-6; D is ambiguous. V was clipped by 1 base and J by 2 bases, with 18 bases between them. The CDR3 is 19 residues long. Germline lookup yields CDR1 MGHRA and CDR2 YSYEKL. This CDR3 is CASSQGSLRALAGANVLTF. Here the CDR3 DNA reads TGCGCCAGCAGCCAAGGTAGCTTAAGGGCACTGGCTGGGGCCAACGTCCTGACTTTC.

The V and J genes are TRBV5-4 and TRBJ1-2, with a tentative D call TRBD1 (5 bases). Per germline, CDR1 SGHNT and CDR2 YYREEE (reference sequence). Trimming removed 0 bases from V and 2 bases from J, with 11 bases in between. The CDR3 length is 15 residues. The CDR3 loop reads CASSLGMGTNYGYTF. The CDR3 DNA follows: TGTGCCAGCAGCTTGGGCATGGGGACGAACTATGGCTACACCTTC.

V and J are TRBV14 and TRBJ1-6, with D hard to call. The V and J ends lost 1 base and 8 bases respectively, with 9 bases between them. Germline V gene sequence: CDR1 SGHDN, CDR2 FVKESK. CDR3 length: 14 amino acids. The CDR3 DNA sequence: TGTGCCAGCAGCCAAGGTCGGGAGTATTCACCCCTCCACTTT. Residues: CASSQGREYSPLHF.

The J gene is TRBJ2-1, the V gene TRBV10-3, with D possibly being TRBD1 (6 bases). Germline CDR1 and CDR2: ENHRY and SYGVKD. V was pared by 3 bases and J by 8 bases, with 17 bases between. The CDR3 runs 15 residues. CDR3 protein: CAISDKTGSRDEQFF. CDR3 coding DNA: TGTGCCATCAGTGACAAGACAGGCTCCAGGGATGAGCAGTTCTTC.

The V and J genes are TRBV5-1 and TRBJ1-1, with D hard to call. V was shortened by 4 bases and J by 2 bases, with 9 bases between the two germline ends. This CDR3 has 13 residues. Germline CDR1 and CDR2: SGHRS and YFSETQ. CDR3 nucleotides: TGCGCCAGCAGCCGCGACCTTAACACTGAAGCTTTCTTT. The encoded protein is CASSRDLNTEAFF.

This rearrangement joins TRBV7-9 to TRBJ2-1; no firm D call. The V gene lost 4 bases and the J gene lost 6 bases, with 4 bases spanning the gap. The germline CDR1 and CDR2 sequences are SEHNR and FQNEAQ (reference sequence). The CDR3 is made up of 11 amino acids. The CDR3: CASSWVNEQFF. The DNA of the CDR3 is TGTGCCAGCAGCTGGGTCAATGAGCAGTTCTTC.

This chain joins TRBV19 and TRBJ1-2; D gene uncertain. This CDR3 has 17 residues. Trimming shortened V by 10 bases and J by 6 bases, and 30 bases separated the two germline ends. Per the germline V gene, CDR1 is LNHDA and CDR2 is SQIVND (reference sequence). The CDR3 coding sequence is TGTGCCACCACTCCCTCAGTCTTATTTCCCCAAATGGATGGCTACACCTTC. Translated: CATTPSVLFPQMDGYTF.

The chain has TRBV5-4 and TRBJ2-1, with 10 bases fitting TRBD1. CDR3 length: 15 residues. Germline CDR1 is SGHNT and CDR2 is YYREEE (reference sequence). V was clipped by 3 bases and J by 4 bases; unmatched bases: 4. The CDR3 DNA follows: TGTGCCAGCAGCTCTCGGGACAGGGGTTACAATGAGCAGTTCTTC. Translated, it gives CASSSRDRGYNEQFF. Full variable domain (outside the CDR3, taken from reference TRBV5-4 and TRBJ2-1): ETGVTQSPTHLIKTRGQQVTLRCSSQSGHNTVSWYQQALGQGPQFIFQYYREEENGRGNFPPRFSGLQFPNYSSELNVNALELDDSALYLCASSSRDRGYNEQFFGPGTRLTVL.

V usage is TRBV6-6 and J usage is TRBJ2-1; D ambiguous. Trimming removed 2 bases at V and 4 bases at J, with 6 bases between. The germline gives CDR1 MNHNY, CDR2 SVGAGI (reference sequence). The CDR3 totals 13 residues. Here the CDR3 DNA reads TGTGCCAGCAGTTACGAAGATTACAATGAGCAGTTCTTC. Residues: CASSYEDYNEQFF.

The rearrangement joins TRBV7-2 to TRBJ1-1; a possible D gene is TRBD1 (6 bases). Germline values: CDR1 SGHTA, CDR2 FQGNSA. The CDR3 totals 15 residues. V lost 6 bases and J 5 bases, leaving 19 bases between the germline ends. The CDR3 spells CASRGGALGGTEAFF. CDR3 in DNA: TGTGCCAGCAGAGGGGGGGCGCTTGGGGGAACTGAAGCTTTCTTT.

The chain carries TRBV30 and TRBJ2-3, with TRBD2 matching 7 bases. The CDR3 loop spans 15 amino acids. Germline CDR1 is GTSNPN and CDR2 is SVGIG (reference sequence). The J segment lost 1 base and the V segment lost 2 bases, leaving 6 bases of the junction unmatched. The CDR3 reads CAWSMELAGTDTQYF. The CDR3 DNA is TGTGCCTGGAGTATGGAGCTAGCGGGCACAGATACGCAGTATTTT.

The gene calls are TRBV4-2 and TRBJ1-1; 11 bases line up with TRBD1. The germline V gene has CDR1 LGHNA and CDR2 YNFKEQ. The junction had 5 bases not matched to a gene; V was cut back by 5 bases and J by 3 bases. The CDR3 has 15 residues. CDR3 residues: CASSDRDRGYTEAFF. The DNA of the CDR3 is TGTGCCAGCAGCGACCGGGACAGGGGGTACACTGAAGCTTTCTTT.

The V call is TRBV4-2, the J call TRBJ2-7; weak D call: TRBD2 (6 bases). The CDR3 extends over 18 amino acids. CDR1 LGHNA and CDR2 YNFKEQ come from the germline V gene. Trimming removed 1 base from V and 1 base from J, with 20 bases in between. The CDR3 nucleotides are TGTGCCAGCAGCCAAGCCGTTAGGACTGCGGGGTATTCCTACGAGCAGTACTTC. Amino acid sequence: CASSQAVRTAGYSYEQYF.

This clone was seen only once. The V and J genes are TRBV23-1 and TRBJ2-3, with 8 bases fitting TRBD2. TRBV23-1 qualifies as an ORF whose function is uncertain. The V segment lost 9 bases and the J segment 6 bases; nucleotides outside the gene matches: 2. The CDR3 contains 11 residues. Here the CDR3 reads CASPGGDTQYF. In nucleotides, the CDR3 is TGCGCCAGTCCGGGGGGGGATACGCAGTATTTT.

This chain joins TRBV29-1 and TRBJ2-3; 7 nucleotides match TRBD2. The length of the CDR3 is 13 residues. Looked up from germline, CDR1 is SQVTM and CDR2 is ANQGSEA. Germline trimming cut 7 bases from V and 0 bases from J; bases unmatched to any gene: 4. This CDR3 reads CSGKRGSTDTQYF. The DNA of the CDR3 is TGCAGCGGGAAGCGGGGAAGCACAGATACGCAGTATTTT.

CDR3: CAWSVGGTYEQYF. The CDR3, as DNA: TGTGCCTGGAGTGTAGGCGGGACCTACGAGCAGTACTTC. The chain employs TRBV30 and TRBJ2-7; possible D gene TRBD2, 6 bases. The germline gives CDR1 GTSNPN, CDR2 SVGIG (reference sequence). The CDR3 runs 13 residues. Deletions cut 0 bases from V and 2 bases from J, with 8 bases between.